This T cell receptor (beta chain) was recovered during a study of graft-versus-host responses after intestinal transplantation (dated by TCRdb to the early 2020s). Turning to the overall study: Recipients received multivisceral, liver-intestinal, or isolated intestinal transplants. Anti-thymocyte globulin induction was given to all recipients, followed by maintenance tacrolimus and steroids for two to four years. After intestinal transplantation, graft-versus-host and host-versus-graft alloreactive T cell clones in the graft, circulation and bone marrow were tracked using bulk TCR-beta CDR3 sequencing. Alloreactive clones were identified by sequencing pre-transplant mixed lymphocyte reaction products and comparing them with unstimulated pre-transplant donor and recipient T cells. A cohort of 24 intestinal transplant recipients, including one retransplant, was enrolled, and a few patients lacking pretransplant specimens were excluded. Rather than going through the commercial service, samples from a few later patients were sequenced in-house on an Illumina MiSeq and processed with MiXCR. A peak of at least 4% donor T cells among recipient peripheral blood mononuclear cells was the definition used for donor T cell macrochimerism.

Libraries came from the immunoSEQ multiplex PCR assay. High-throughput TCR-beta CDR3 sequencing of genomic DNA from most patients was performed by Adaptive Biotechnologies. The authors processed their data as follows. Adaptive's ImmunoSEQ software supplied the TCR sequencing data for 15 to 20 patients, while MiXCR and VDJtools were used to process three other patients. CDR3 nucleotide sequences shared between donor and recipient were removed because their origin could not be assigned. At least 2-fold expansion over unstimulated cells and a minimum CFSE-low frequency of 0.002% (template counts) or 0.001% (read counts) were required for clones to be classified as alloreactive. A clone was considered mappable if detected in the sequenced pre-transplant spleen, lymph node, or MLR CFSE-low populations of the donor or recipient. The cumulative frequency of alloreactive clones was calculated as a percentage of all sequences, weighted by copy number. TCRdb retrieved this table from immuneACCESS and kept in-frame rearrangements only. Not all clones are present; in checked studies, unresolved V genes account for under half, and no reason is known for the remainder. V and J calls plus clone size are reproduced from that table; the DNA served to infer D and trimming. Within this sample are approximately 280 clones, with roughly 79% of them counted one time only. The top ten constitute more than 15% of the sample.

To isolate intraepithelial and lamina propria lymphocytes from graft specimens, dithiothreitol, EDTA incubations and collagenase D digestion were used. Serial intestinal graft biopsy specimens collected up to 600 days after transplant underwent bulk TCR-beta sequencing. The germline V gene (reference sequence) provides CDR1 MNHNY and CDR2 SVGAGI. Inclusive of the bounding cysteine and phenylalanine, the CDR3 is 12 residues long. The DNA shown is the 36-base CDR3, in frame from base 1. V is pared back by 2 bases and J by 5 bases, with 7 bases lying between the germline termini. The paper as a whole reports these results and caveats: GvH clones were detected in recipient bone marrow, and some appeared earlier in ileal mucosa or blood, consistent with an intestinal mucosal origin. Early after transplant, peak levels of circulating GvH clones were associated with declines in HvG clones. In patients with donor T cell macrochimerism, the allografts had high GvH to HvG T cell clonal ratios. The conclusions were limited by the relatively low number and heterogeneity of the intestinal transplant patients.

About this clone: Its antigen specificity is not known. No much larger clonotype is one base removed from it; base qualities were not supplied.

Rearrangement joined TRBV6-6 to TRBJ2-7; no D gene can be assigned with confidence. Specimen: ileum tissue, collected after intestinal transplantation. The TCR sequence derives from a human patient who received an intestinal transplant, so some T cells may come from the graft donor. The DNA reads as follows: TGTGCCAGCAGTTACGTTTCCAACGAGCAGTACTTC. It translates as CASSYVSNEQYF.